Below, one T cell receptor beta chain is given with its context. In the authors' methods: Nucleated cell counts were estimated from reference gene primer amplification. Sequencing was performed with immunoSEQ multiplex PCR; in TCRdb, only in-frame clones are kept and a portion is missing. Clonal size and the V and J genes are those of that table, whereas D and trimming came from the DNA. The repertoire holds some 200,000 clones, with around 86% as singletons. These data are taken from a study of blood T cell repertoires in COVID-19. Study-level background: Samples came from the United States, Italy and Spain, spanning acute and convalescent COVID-19. The cDNA or gDNA used as material had been derived from T cells, B-cell-depleted T cells, or PBMCs.

The CDR3 is 13 amino acids. The germline V and J ends were trimmed by 0 bases and 2 bases, with 4 bases remaining between them. Germline lookup yields CDR1 MNHEY and CDR2 SVGAGI. The chain combines TRBV6-5 with TRBJ1-1; D gene ambiguous. The clonotype originates from a man between 50 and 59 years old with acute or convalescent COVID-19. What was sequenced was peripheral blood. The CDR3 reads CASSYSLNTEAFF. The CDR3, as DNA: TGTGCCAGCAGTTACTCCCTAAACACTGAAGCTTTCTTT.